The 22 T cell receptor beta chains presented below share a single source sample, sequenced in a study of shared clonotypes between healthy human individuals. Sequenced by immunoSEQ multiplex PCR; TCRdb stores in-frame clones only, minus some. The sample lists some 1,400,000 clones, roughly 96% seen once, with approximately 1% in the top ten. Sequencing input: naive CD4+ T cells sorted from blood. Subset indicated: CD45RA+ positively selected. These receptors were taken from a man younger than 40 in good health.

DNA of the CDR3: TGTGCCAGCAGCCAAGGGGCAAATGAGCAGTTCTTC. Protein product: CASSQGANEQFF. The V and J genes are TRBV7-3 and TRBJ2-1; a weak D match, TRBD1 (5 bases). CDR3 length: 12 amino acids. From germline, CDR1 is SGHTA and CDR2 FQGTGA. The V and J ends lost 5 bases and 7 bases respectively, with 9 bases between them.

J is TRBJ2-5 and V is TRBV2, with 9 bases matching TRBD1. The V gene end was trimmed by 7 bases and the J gene end by 4 bases; junction bases not matched to a gene: 10. The CDR3 is 15 amino acids. The germline V gene encodes CDR1 SNHLY and CDR2 FYNNEI. This chain's CDR3 is CASIWTGVHGETQYF. The CDR3, as DNA: TGTGCCAGCATTTGGACAGGGGTTCACGGAGAGACCCAGTACTTC.

In DNA, the CDR3 is TGTGCCAGCAGCCAAGAGTGGGGTCTGGTGAAGCAGTACTTC. This gives the protein CASSQEWGLVKQYF. The chain combines TRBV14 with TRBJ2-7; D unresolved. CDR1 is SGHDN, CDR2 FVKESK, per germline. V lost 0 bases and J lost 8, with 14 bases in between. The CDR3 contains 14 residues. Variable domain in full (rest from reference TRBV14 and TRBJ2-7): EAGVTQFPSHSVIEKGQTVTLRCDPISGHDNLYWYRRVMGKEIKFLLHFVKESKQDESGMPNNRFLAERTGGTYSTLKVQPAELEDSGVYFCASSQEWGLVKQYFGPGTRLTVT.

The chain uses TRBV18 and TRBJ2-1, with no clear D. There are 14 residues in the CDR3. Germline values: CDR1 KGHSH, CDR2 LQKENI. The ends were cut back, 4 bases at V and 8 bases at J, with 15 bases in the middle. Here the CDR3 reads CASSLTVSADEQFF. CDR3 sequence (DNA): TGTGCCAGCTCACTTACCGTCTCTGCCGATGAGCAGTTCTTC.

The chain has TRBV6-5 and TRBJ2-6; D is possibly TRBD1 (5 bases). V gave up 6 bases and J gave up 0 bases, with 9 bases separating them. The CDR3 length is 15 residues. Germline lookup yields CDR1 MNHEY and CDR2 SVGAGI. The CDR3 DNA reads as TGTGCCAGCAGCCCAGGGAACTCTGGGGCCAACGTCCTGACTTTC. Encoded protein: CASSPGNSGANVLTF.

The chain employs TRBV27 and TRBJ2-3; 9 nucleotides agree with TRBD2. Germline lookup yields CDR1 MNHEY and CDR2 SMNVEV (reference sequence). The CDR3 is made up of 14 amino acids. V lost 4 bases to trimming and J lost 2 bases; unmatched junction nucleotides: 1. The CDR3: CASSSGLATDTQYF. Written as DNA, the CDR3 is TGTGCCAGCAGTTCGGGACTAGCCACAGATACGCAGTATTTT.

This sequence joins TRBV19 and TRBJ2-5; the match to TRBD2 covers 9 bases. The CDR3 consists of 13 residues. CDR1 is LNHDA and CDR2 is SQIVND in the germline V gene (reference sequence). V was pared by 8 bases and J by 5 bases, with 6 bases of the junction left unmatched. In nucleotides, the CDR3 is TGTGCCAGTCGATTAGCGGGAGTGGAGACCCAGTACTTC. Residues: CASRLAGVETQYF.

The CDR3 here is CASSLAGENLNEQFF. In DNA form, the CDR3 reads TGTGCCAGCAGCCTAGCGGGAGAAAACTTGAATGAGCAGTTCTTC. This chain uses TRBV5-6 with TRBJ2-1; TRBD2 aligns across 10 bases. The CDR3 is 15 amino acids. CDR1 SGHDT and CDR2 YYEEEE come from the germline V gene. Trimming cost V 4 bases and J 7 bases; bases outside gene matches: 8.

The chain carries TRBV4-3 and TRBJ2-5, with a weak D call TRBD2 (5 bases). Germline loops: CDR1 LGHNA, CDR2 YSLEER. V shed 3 bases and J shed 5 bases, with 16 bases lying between them. The CDR3 length is 15 residues. The CDR3 loop is CASSQRVVGRETQYF. As DNA, the CDR3 is TGCGCCAGCAGCCAGCGGGTGGTTGGGCGGGAGACCCAGTACTTC.

This sequence joins TRBV7-2 and TRBJ1-4; a possible D gene is TRBD1 (5 bases). The ends were cut back, 4 bases at V and 0 bases at J, with 9 bases in the middle. The CDR3 is made up of 15 amino acids. Germline CDR1 reads SGHTA; CDR2 reads FQGNSA. The CDR3 sequence: CASSSEGTTNEKLFF. CDR3 DNA sequence: TGTGCCAGCAGCTCCGAGGGGACAACTAATGAAAAACTGTTTTTT. The entire variable domain, with the rest obtained from reference TRBV7-2 and TRBJ1-4, is as follows: GAGVSQSPSNKVTEKGKDVELRCDPISGHTALYWYRQSLGQGLEFLIYFQGNSAPDKSGLPSDRFSAERTGGSVSTLTIQRTQQEDSAVYLCASSSEGTTNEKLFFGSGTQLSVL.

The gene calls are TRBV18 and TRBJ2-7; 8 bases fit TRBD2. This CDR3 spans 15 amino acids. V lost 5 bases to trimming and J lost 0 bases; unmatched junction nucleotides: 6. From germline, CDR1 is KGHSH and CDR2 LQKENI. As DNA, the CDR3 is TGTGCCAGCTCAACCGCTAGCGGGTTCTCCTACGAGCAGTACTTC. This translates into CASSTASGFSYEQYF.

J is TRBJ2-1 and V is TRBV5-1, with 13 bases identical to TRBD2. Germline loops: CDR1 SGHRS, CDR2 YFSETQ. V was pared by 0 bases and J by 6 bases, with 3 bases of the junction left unmatched. The CDR3 runs to 16 residues. CDR3 sequence: CASSLEGTSGTNEQFF. CDR3 bases: TGCGCCAGCAGCTTGGAGGGGACTAGCGGGACCAATGAGCAGTTCTTC.

The V and J genes are TRBV28 and TRBJ1-5; 8 nucleotides align to TRBD1. The CDR3 is made up of 17 amino acids. With V trimmed by 4 bases and J by 4 bases, 12 bases remained unmatched. CDR1 is MDHEN, CDR2 SYDVKM, per germline. CDR3 nucleotides: TGTGCCAGCAGTTCACCACGTGGACAGGGTGGAAATCAGCCCCAGCATTTT. Protein sequence: CASSSPRGQGGNQPQHF. Full variable domain (outside the CDR3, taken from reference TRBV28 and TRBJ1-5): DVKVTQSSRYLVKRTGEKVFLECVQDMDHENMFWYRQDPGLGLRLIYFSYDVKMKEKGDIPEGYSVSREKKERFSLILESASTNQTSMYLCASSSPRGQGGNQPQHFGDGTRLSIL.

The V and J genes are TRBV18 and TRBJ2-1; tentatively, D is TRBD2 (5 bases). CDR3 length: 15 amino acids. The germline CDR1 and CDR2 sequences are KGHSH and LQKENI. The V end was cut by 3 bases, the J end by 2 bases, with 11 bases between. The CDR3 loop is CASSPRGGAYNEQFF. In DNA form, the CDR3 reads TGTGCCAGCTCACCTCGAGGAGGAGCCTACAATGAGCAGTTCTTC.

The chain links TRBV4-1 to TRBJ2-7; 8 bases are shared with TRBD1. CDR1 and CDR2 (germline): MGHRA, YSYEKL. V trimming: 3 bases; J trimming: 3 bases; junction bases outside the gene matches: 7. CDR3 length: 15 residues. CDR3 DNA: TGCGCCAGCAGCCAGAGAGGACAGGGTAGCTACGAGCAGTACTTC. Protein product: CASSQRGQGSYEQYF.

This sequence joins TRBV1 and TRBJ2-7; the table's D call, TRBD2, was not checked against the DNA. TRBV1 has pseudogene status. CDR3 size: 14 residues. The CDR3 loop is CTSSPGLAAYEQYF. The CDR3 DNA reads as TGCACCAGCAGCCCGGGACTAGCGGCGTACGAGCAGTACTTC.

This clone was picked up one time. This chain joins TRBV21-1 and TRBJ2-1; the tabulated D call, TRBD1, remains unverified against the DNA. TRBV21-1 is classified as a pseudogene. CDR3 length: 13 residues. The CDR3 reads CASSKEDTNQQFF. In nucleotides, the CDR3 is TGTGCCAGCAGCAAAGAAGACACAAATCAGCAGTTCTTC.

V and J are TRBV7-9 and TRBJ2-1; 14 nucleotides agree with TRBD2. The CDR3 extends over 17 amino acids. With V trimmed by 6 bases and J by 8 bases, 12 bases remained unmatched. The germline gives CDR1 SEHNR, CDR2 FQNEAQ (reference sequence). The CDR3 nucleotides are TGTGCCAGCAGTCGCGGGACTAGCGGGAGAGGAGAGGATGAGCAGTTCTTC. It is translated as CASSRGTSGRGEDEQFF.

The J gene is TRBJ2-7, the V gene TRBV19, with D possibly being TRBD2 (6 bases). Trimming took 5 bases from V and 6 from J, leaving 11 bases between them. The germline V gene has CDR1 LNHDA and CDR2 SQIVND (reference sequence). The CDR3 loop spans 12 amino acids. The CDR3 loop is CASSGTPAEQYF. Written as DNA, the CDR3 is TGTGCCAGTAGTGGGACTCCCGCCGAGCAGTACTTC.

The rearrangement uses TRBV25-1 and TRBJ2-3, with D uncertain. The germline V and J ends were trimmed by 3 bases and 2 bases, with 12 bases remaining between them. The germline V gene encodes CDR1 MGHDK and CDR2 SYGVNS. CDR3 length: 15 residues. CDR3 amino acids: CASSDPTRYTDTQYF. CDR3 coding DNA: TGTGCCAGCAGTGACCCGACGAGATACACAGATACGCAGTATTTT.

This chain joins TRBV7-8 and TRBJ2-5, with unresolved D. The CDR3 is 15 amino acids. Germline-derived CDR1 and CDR2 are SGHVS and FQNEAQ. V lost 1 base to trimming and J lost 2 bases, with 11 bases between them. CDR3 coding DNA: TGTGCCAGCAGCTTAGGTTCCAGAGAGCAAGAGACCCAGTACTTC. This encodes CASSLGSREQETQYF.

The rearrangement uses TRBV18 and TRBJ1-2, with 8 bases matching TRBD1. Unmatched junction bases numbered 4, after V lost 6 bases and J lost 4 bases. The germline gives CDR1 KGHSH, CDR2 LQKENI. There are 13 residues in the CDR3. The CDR3 loop reads CASSQGTGYGYTF. As DNA, the CDR3 is TGTGCCAGCTCGCAGGGGACAGGCTATGGCTACACCTTC.